Below are 5 T cell receptor beta chains sequenced from a single sample in a study of PD-L1 blockade in urothelial cancer. Clones were read by immunoSEQ multiplex PCR, and TCRdb kept only the in-frame ones, dropping some. Of 33,000 or so clones in the sample, around 82% were seen once. As to time point: pretreatment peripheral blood. The sample in question was PBMCs, obtained around atezolizumab (anti-PD-L1) treatment. The origin of the receptors is a man aged 60 to 69 with urothelial cancer.

The chain has TRBV6-1 and TRBJ2-3; 7 positions match TRBD1. Germline CDR1 and CDR2: MNHNS and SASEGT. This CDR3 region has 12 residues. Trimming cost V 6 bases and J 6 bases; bases outside gene matches: 3. The CDR3 coding sequence is TGTGCCAGCAGAGGGACAGCGGATACGCAGTATTTT. This gives the protein CASRGTADTQYF.

The chain uses TRBV28 and TRBJ1-2; a possible D gene is TRBD1 (5 bases). Looked up from germline, CDR1 is MDHEN and CDR2 is SYDVKM. Trimming shortened V by 3 bases and J by 1 base, and 6 bases separated the two germline ends. CDR3 length equals 13 residues. CDR3 sequence reads: CASSLTDNYGYTF. CDR3 sequence (DNA): TGTGCCAGCAGTTTGACAGATAACTATGGCTACACCTTC.

This clone was recorded only once. The chain recombines TRBV19 with TRBJ2-5, with D maybe TRBD1 (6 bases). This CDR3 spans 14 amino acids. Germline values: CDR1 LNHDA, CDR2 SQIVND (reference sequence). V dropped 6 bases and J dropped 1 base, with 12 bases sitting between them. CDR3 nucleotide sequence: TGTGCCAGTAGCGCCCAGGGGACCCAAGAGACCCAGTACTTC. It codes for CASSAQGTQETQYF.

J is TRBJ2-7 and V is TRBV5-1; 10 bases map to TRBD2. V lost 7 bases to trimming and J lost 7 bases; unmatched junction nucleotides: 17. This CDR3 region has 16 residues. CDR1 and CDR2 from the germline V gene are SGHRS and YFSETQ. CDR3 region: CASARDVASGGGEQYF. For the CDR3, the DNA is TGCGCCAGCGCCCGAGATGTGGCTAGCGGGGGCGGGGAGCAGTACTTC.

The V and J genes are TRBV30 and TRBJ2-7, with D tentatively TRBD2 (9 bases). The CDR3 is 16 amino acids. Germline CDR1 and CDR2: GTSNPN and SVGIG (reference sequence). Trimming left V 1 base short and J 3 bases short, with 19 bases between. The CDR3 spells CAWSALRGRGGYEQYF. In nucleotides, the CDR3 is TGTGCCTGGAGTGCCCTCAGGGGGCGGGGGGGCTACGAGCAGTACTTC.